This TCR beta chain derives from a study of T cell responses to AZD1222 COVID-19 vaccine. Overall study results and limits: Spike-spanning, vaccine-associated CD4 TCRs were dominant at 160-218 and 743-854. Epitopes outside B.1.351 and B.1.1.7 mutated regions reportedly drew nearly half of spike TCRs.

The table came from immunoSEQ multiplex PCR; TCRdb's copy has only in-frame clones and leaves some out. The repertoire holds 95,000 to 150,000 clones, with under 95% as singletons. A remark on this clone: Its antigen is not known.

The TCR sequence derives from an adult who received the AZD1222 COVID-19 vaccine. Sequencing used peripheral blood, obtained 28 days after the second AZD1222 dose.

The CDR3 is CASREGHINTEAFF. CDR3 DNA sequence: TGCGCCAGCAGGGAGGGACACATAAACACTGAAGCTTTCTTT. This chain uses TRBV5-1 with TRBJ1-1; a possible D gene is TRBD1 (6 bases). The CDR3 covers 14 residues. Germline values: CDR1 SGHRS, CDR2 YFSETQ. V lost 5 bases to trimming and J lost 2 bases, with 13 bases between them.